A single sample gave rise to the 21 T cell receptor beta chains below, sequenced in a study of blood T cell repertoires in COVID-19. The table came from immunoSEQ multiplex PCR; TCRdb's copy has only in-frame clones and leaves some out. Of fewer than 200,000 clones in the sample, about 75% were seen once. The sample comprised peripheral blood. The source is a woman between 70 and 85 years old with acute or convalescent COVID-19.

This chain joins TRBV21-1 and TRBJ2-5; the D call in the table, TRBD2, was not verified against the DNA. TRBV21-1 is labeled a pseudogene. The CDR3 totals 17 residues. In DNA, the CDR3 is TGTGCCAGCAGGGAGCGGGAGGGCCCTGCCTCGAAAGAGACCCAGTACTTC. Its protein product is CASREREGPASKETQYF.

This chain links TRBV29-1 with TRBJ2-1; weak D call: TRBD2 (6 bases). The CDR3 has 12 amino acids. V dropped 6 bases and J dropped 8 bases, with 14 bases sitting between them. Germline assignment: CDR1 SQVTM and CDR2 ANQGSEA. CDR3 residues: CSVLASGHEQFF. DNA for the CDR3: TGCAGCGTACTAGCTTCCGGCCATGAGCAGTTCTTC.

The chain is built from TRBV1 and TRBJ1-4. TRBV1 represents a pseudogene. The CDR3 covers 16 residues. CDR3 DNA: TGCACCAGCAGCCAAGGGGAGGGTACAACTAATGAAAAACTGTTTTTT. Its protein is CTSSQGEGTTNEKLFF.

The V gene is TRBV4-2, the J gene TRBJ2-5; 8 bases map to TRBD2. Germline V gene lookup returns CDR1 LGHNA and CDR2 YNFKEQ. Germline trimming cut 4 bases from V and 1 base from J; bases unmatched to any gene: 2. CDR3 length: 14 amino acids. CDR3 bases: TGTGCCAGCAGCCTACGGGGGGGCCAAGAGACCCAGTACTTC. It codes for CASSLRGGQETQYF.

V gene TRBV5-4 combines with J gene TRBJ1-2; D gene unclear. The germline V gene has CDR1 SGHNT and CDR2 YYREEE (reference sequence). V shed 7 bases and J shed 7 bases, with 11 bases lying between them. There are 11 residues in the CDR3. CDR3 region: CASGGLGGYTF. The DNA for the CDR3 is TGTGCCAGCGGAGGCCTTGGTGGCTACACCTTC.

This rearrangement joins TRBV3-1 (or the pseudogene TRBV3-2) to TRBJ2-2; D call uncertain. Germline loops: CDR1 LGHDT, CDR2 YNNKEL (reference sequence). The germline V and J ends were trimmed by 4 bases and 6 bases, with 12 bases remaining between them. The CDR3 sequence is 14 residues long. CDR3 sequence (DNA): TGTGCCAGCAGCCCACAGATAAAAGCCGGGGAGCTGTTTTTT. Protein: CASSPQIKAGELFF.

The chain links TRBV6-1 to TRBJ1-5; D possibly corresponds to TRBD1 (5 bases). The ends were cut back, 0 bases at V and 6 bases at J, with 12 bases in the middle. This CDR3 comprises 15 residues. Germline CDR1 is MNHNS and CDR2 is SASEGT. The CDR3 loop is CASSEAGAPGQPQHF. In nucleotides, the CDR3 is TGTGCCAGCAGTGAAGCAGGGGCACCGGGTCAGCCCCAGCATTTT.

In its sample, this clone was seen a few times. The gene calls are TRBV19 and TRBJ1-5; TRBD1 matches 11 bases. V dropped 8 bases and J dropped 6; count of bases not matched to a gene: 9. The germline V gene has CDR1 LNHDA and CDR2 SQIVND (reference sequence). The CDR3 has 15 amino acids. CDR3 DNA: TGTGCCAGTGCTTCCGGGACAGGGGGGGTTCAGCCCCAGCATTTT. This gives the protein CASASGTGGVQPQHF.

The rearrangement uses TRBV11-2 and TRBJ2-3; 11 nucleotides align to TRBD2. Germline V gives CDR1 SGHAT, CDR2 FQNNGV. V dropped 3 bases and J dropped 6; count of bases not matched to a gene: 8. The length of the CDR3 is 16 residues. CDR3 nucleotides: TGTGCCAGCAGCTTTACTAGCGGGAGAGCGGTCGATACGCAGTATTTT. Amino acids: CASSFTSGRAVDTQYF.

The rearrangement joins TRBV6-6 to TRBJ2-7, with D maybe TRBD2 (5 bases). Germline V gene data show CDR1 as MNHNY and CDR2 as SVGAGI (reference sequence). The length of the CDR3 is 15 residues. With 0 bases removed from V and 4 bases from J, the gap between germline ends came to 13 bases. CDR3 in DNA: TGTGCCAGCAGTTACTCCGGGGAGCACGGATACGAGCAGTACTTC. It codes for CASSYSGEHGYEQYF.

The chain has TRBV5-4 and TRBJ2-7; 10 positions match TRBD1. The germline CDR1 and CDR2 sequences are SGHNT and YYREEE (reference sequence). V was pared by 3 bases and J by 4 bases, with 1 base of the junction left unmatched. The CDR3 spans 13 residues. This CDR3 reads CASSWTGGYEQYF. The CDR3 DNA follows: TGTGCCAGCAGCTGGACAGGGGGATACGAGCAGTACTTC.

The chain carries TRBV24-1 and TRBJ2-3; 13 bases fit TRBD2. The junction had 0 bases not matched to a gene; V was cut back by 1 base and J by 3 bases. The CDR3 has 16 residues. CDR1 and CDR2 from the germline V gene are KGHDR and SFDVKD. CDR3 amino acids: CATSDLLAGGTDTQYF. The CDR3 DNA follows: TGTGCCACCAGTGATTTACTAGCGGGAGGGACAGATACGCAGTATTTT.

Concerning this clone itself: A read error likely explains this, since a far larger clone differs by one base. J is TRBJ2-7 and V is TRBV6-5, with 9 bases lining up with TRBD1. V shed 6 bases, J shed 4 bases, and the junction held 4 bases outside the gene matches. CDR3 length: 13 residues. Germline loops: CDR1 MNHEY, CDR2 SVGAGI. CDR3 sequence: CASSSGTGYEQYF. CDR3 DNA sequence: TGTGCCAGCAGCTCCGGGACAGGGTACGAGCAGTACTTC.

The sample holds a few counts of this clone. This sequence joins TRBV18 and TRBJ1-5, with D tentatively TRBD1 (5 bases). This CDR3 is built from 15 residues. The V and J ends lost 6 bases and 5 bases respectively, with 17 bases between them. CDR1 is KGHSH and CDR2 is LQKENI in the germline V gene. CDR3 sequence (DNA): TGTGCCAGCTCCCGCCGTGGAGGGGACGATCAGCCCCAGCATTTT. It codes for CASSRRGGDDQPQHF. Full variable domain (rest looked up from reference TRBV18 and TRBJ1-5): NAGVMQNPRHLVRRRGQEARLRCSPMKGHSHVYWYRQLPEEGLKFMVYLQKENIIDESGMPKERFSAEFPKEGPSILRIQQVVRGDSAAYFCASSRRGGDDQPQHFGDGTRLSIL.

This clone was picked up a small number of times. The chain carries TRBV2 and TRBJ1-2; D possibly corresponds to TRBD1 (5 bases). CDR3 length equals 14 residues. V was cut by 2 bases and J by 2 bases, with 9 bases left in between. In germline, CDR1 is SNHLY, CDR2 FYNNEI. CDR3 nucleotide sequence: TGTGCCAGCAGTGAACAGGGCTTAAACTATGGCTACACCTTC. Residues: CASSEQGLNYGYTF.

In DNA form, the CDR3 reads TGTGCCAGCAGCTTACGTGCCTCAAACTTAAACAATGAGCAGTTCTTC. It translates to CASSLRASNLNNEQFF. The genes are TRBV7-2 and TRBJ2-1; D unresolved. The V gene lost 2 bases and the J gene lost 5 bases, with 16 bases spanning the gap. CDR1 and CDR2 from the germline V gene are SGHTA and FQGNSA. The CDR3 is 16 amino acids.

The rearrangement uses TRBV3-1 (or the pseudogene TRBV3-2) and TRBJ1-3; a possible D gene is TRBD1 (6 bases). V shed 3 bases and J shed 0 bases, with 12 bases lying between them. Germline CDR1 reads LGHDT; CDR2 reads YNNKEL (reference sequence). The CDR3 spans 16 residues. This CDR3 is CASSHYRGGSGNTIYF. The DNA for the CDR3 is TGTGCCAGCAGCCATTACAGAGGGGGCTCTGGAAACACCATATATTTT.

The chain carries TRBV2 and TRBJ1-2, with D perhaps matching TRBD1 (5 bases). CDR3 size: 15 residues. V shed 5 bases and J shed 5 bases, with 18 bases lying between them. The germline gives CDR1 SNHLY, CDR2 FYNNEI. CDR3 sequence reads: CASSIRSGGTYGYTF. Here the CDR3 DNA reads TGTGCCAGCAGTATTCGGTCCGGGGGGACTTATGGCTACACCTTC.

This clone was detected a few times. The chain employs TRBV5-5 and TRBJ1-5; weak D call: TRBD1 (5 bases). Germline CDR1 reads SGHKS; CDR2 reads YYEKEE (reference sequence). V lost 0 bases to trimming and J lost 7 bases, with 14 bases between them. The CDR3 sequence is 15 residues long. CDR3 sequence (DNA): TGTGCCAGCAGCTTGGTCGCGGGGGAAGGCCAGCCCCAGCATTTT. This gives the protein CASSLVAGEGQPQHF.

CDR3 region: CASSVDRVQPQHF. The CDR3 DNA is TGTGCCAGCAGCGTGGACAGGGTTCAGCCCCAGCATTTT. The chain carries TRBV7-8 and TRBJ1-5; 8 bases are a match to TRBD1. This CDR3 comprises 13 residues. The germline CDR1 and CDR2 sequences are SGHVS and FQNEAQ. J gave up 6 bases and V 5 bases, and 3 bases lay outside the gene matches. The full variable domain, in which reference TRBV7-8 and TRBJ1-5 provide the parts outside the CDR3, is GAGVSQSPRYKVAKRGQDVALRCDPISGHVSLFWYQQALGQGPEFLTYFQNEAQLDKSGLPSDRFFAERPEGSVSTLKIQRTQQEDSAVYLCASSVDRVQPQHFGDGTRLSIL.

The rearrangement links TRBV7-9 to TRBJ2-3; no firm D call. V lost 5 bases to trimming and J lost 6 bases, with 12 bases between them. The CDR3 is 13 amino acids. Germline CDR1 and CDR2: SEHNR and FQNEAQ (reference sequence). The CDR3 nucleotides are TGTGCCAGCAGCCCATCGGAAGCGGATACGCAGTATTTT. Its protein is CASSPSEADTQYF. The full variable domain, its missing parts supplied by reference TRBV7-9 and TRBJ2-3, is DTGVSQNPRHKITKRGQNVTFRCDPISEHNRLYWYRQTLGQGPEFLTYFQNEAQLEKSRLLSDRFSAERPKGSFSTLEIQRTEQGDSAMYLCASSPSEADTQYFGPGTRLTVL.